Presented here are 11 T cell receptor beta chains from one specimen sequenced in a study of T cell responses to AZD1222 COVID-19 vaccine. Here immunoSEQ multiplex PCR was the method, and the copy in TCRdb shows in-frame clones only, minus some. The sample includes around 180,000 clones, around 88% of them seen just once. The sample consisted of peripheral blood, taken on day 0 of AZD1222 vaccination. These receptors were obtained from an adult in good health.

The J gene is TRBJ2-1, the V gene TRBV9; TRBD2 agrees at 10 bases. From germline, CDR1 is SGDLS and CDR2 YYNGEE. This CDR3 region has 14 residues. V was clipped by 0 bases and J by 9 bases; unmatched bases: 3. This CDR3 reads CASSVGSSGGEQFF. For the CDR3, the DNA is TGTGCCAGCAGCGTAGGATCTAGCGGGGGTGAGCAGTTCTTC.

CDR3 protein: CAAPDRARTDTQYF. For the CDR3, the DNA is TGTGCCGCCCCGGACAGGGCTAGAACAGATACGCAGTATTTT. The V and J genes are TRBV9 and TRBJ2-3, with 8 positions matching TRBD1. The ends lost 10 bases at V and 3 bases at J; junction bases unmatched: 10. The CDR3 contains 14 residues. Germline V lookup: CDR1 SGDLS, CDR2 YYNGEE.

CDR3 coding DNA: TGTGCCAGCCGTGGGACTAGGTGGGACACCGGGGAGCTGTTTTTT. Protein sequence: CASRGTRWDTGELFF. The V and J genes are TRBV28 and TRBJ2-2; 8 bases line up with TRBD2. V lost 8 bases to trimming and J lost 3 bases; unmatched junction nucleotides: 8. The CDR3 is 15 residues long. Germline values: CDR1 MDHEN, CDR2 SYDVKM.

V is TRBV27 and J is TRBJ1-1; D is perhaps TRBD1 (5 bases). Germline loops: CDR1 MNHEY, CDR2 SMNVEV (reference sequence). Trimming pared 0 bases from V and 10 bases from J, leaving 9 bases between. This CDR3 comprises 12 residues. The CDR3 region is CASSLSQGRAFF. The CDR3 bases are TGTGCCAGCAGTTTATCGCAGGGTCGAGCTTTCTTT.

The genes are TRBV3-1 (or the pseudogene TRBV3-2) and TRBJ1-1, with a possible D match to TRBD1 (6 bases). The CDR3 has 15 amino acids. Germline loops: CDR1 LGHDT, CDR2 YNNKEL (reference sequence). Trimming took off 1 base at V and 5 bases at J, with 14 bases between the two ends. The CDR3: CASSQAEERGTEAFF. CDR3 sequence (DNA): TGTGCCAGCAGCCAAGCCGAGGAGAGGGGGACTGAAGCTTTCTTT.

This clone was picked up a small number of times. The chain uses TRBV6-1 and TRBJ1-1; tentative D call: TRBD1 (5 bases). The CDR3 length is 16 residues. Germline CDR1 and CDR2: MNHNS and SASEGT. V lost 2 bases and J lost 3, with 16 bases in between. The CDR3 sequence is CASSERGQGVDTEAFF. The CDR3, as DNA: TGTGCCAGCAGTGAAAGGGGCCAGGGCGTGGACACTGAAGCTTTCTTT.

The chain combines TRBV3-1 (or the pseudogene TRBV3-2) with TRBJ1-4, with TRBD1 matching over 9 bases. V lost 4 bases and J lost 0; bases outside the gene matches: 12. Germline V gene lookup returns CDR1 LGHDT and CDR2 YNNKEL (reference sequence). This CDR3 region has 19 residues. CDR3 loop: CASSPLRGGTGPTNEKLFF. The CDR3 coding sequence is TGTGCCAGCAGCCCACTCAGGGGGGGGACAGGGCCAACTAATGAAAAACTGTTTTTT.

This chain connects TRBV9 to TRBJ2-7; D not certain. Germline V gene lookup returns CDR1 SGDLS and CDR2 YYNGEE. CDR3 length equals 14 residues. Trimming stripped 3 bases from V and 2 bases from J, with 12 bases between. The CDR3 DNA follows: TGTGCCAGCAGCGCCGACGACGGGCCCTACGAGCAGTACTTC. It specifies CASSADDGPYEQYF.

The V call is TRBV5-1, the J call TRBJ1-1; 9 bases fit TRBD1. The CDR3 has 18 amino acids. Germline CDR1 SGHRS, CDR2 YFSETQ. The J segment lost 4 bases and the V segment lost 0 bases, leaving 13 bases of the junction unmatched. CDR3: CASSLAPGQGVRGTEAFF. The CDR3 coding sequence is TGCGCCAGCAGCTTGGCCCCGGGACAGGGAGTTCGTGGCACTGAAGCTTTCTTT.

This rearrangement joins TRBV9 to TRBJ2-5; 7 bases are shared with TRBD1. This CDR3 has 13 amino acids. Germline-derived CDR1 and CDR2 are SGDLS and YYNGEE. The junction had 0 bases not matched to a gene; V was cut back by 0 bases and J by 4 bases. This chain's CDR3 is CASSVDRGETQYF. The CDR3 DNA is TGTGCCAGCAGCGTAGACAGGGGAGAGACCCAGTACTTC.

This chain connects TRBV10-3 to TRBJ2-2; TRBD2 matches 12 bases. The CDR3 is 16 amino acids. V was clipped by 8 bases and J by 0 bases; unmatched bases: 4. The germline CDR1 and CDR2 sequences are ENHRY and SYGVKD. The CDR3 bases are TGTGCCATCGGACGGACTAGCGGGACGAACACCGGGGAGCTGTTTTTT. Protein product: CAIGRTSGTNTGELFF.